The clone carrying this T cell receptor (beta chain) was counted ten times or more. This sample is drawn from a study of T cells in Graves' hyperthyroidism and ophthalmopathy. Losses at the gene ends were 0 bases for V and 10 bases for J; bases not matched to a gene: 9. Germline V lookup: CDR1 GTSNPN, CDR2 SVGIG (reference sequence). The CDR3 runs to 14 residues. The CDR3 regions of TCR beta were amplified from RNA transcripts. The TCR CDR3 first-round RT-PCR relied on the HTBI primer set. TCRdb re-called the multiplex PCR reads with MiXCR, one entry per CDR3 protein. The table has 530,000 or so distinct CDR3 sequences, less than 25% seen once. Fresh peripheral blood, approximately 9.7 ml, was the source of the PBMCs.

The TCR comes from a woman between 25 and 40 years old with Graves' ophthalmopathy. Sequenced input: blood. The chain couples TRBV30 to TRBJ1-5; 7 bases agree with TRBD1. The CDR3 coding sequence is TGTGCCTGGAGTGTTGGAGGGGGCATACGACCCCAGCATTTT. Its protein product is CAWSVGGGIRPQHF.